This record concerns one T cell receptor (beta chain) sequence. The target antigen is unknown. The assay was immunoSEQ multiplex PCR, and TCRdb's table has in-frame clones only and misses some. Among some 96,000 clones listed, about 90% were seen once. These data come from a study of radiotherapy plus CTLA-4 blockade in lung cancer. Regarding the study as a whole: Per reports, early blood T cell clone dynamics, plus interferon-beta, forecast response most strongly.

Sample: peripheral blood, taken from a patient treated with radiotherapy plus ipilimumab. The TCR was taken from a human donor with non-small cell lung cancer that progressed on radiotherapy plus ipilimumab.

The CDR3 region is CASSFGGTGSYEQYF. Here the CDR3 DNA reads TGCGCCAGCAGCTTTGGAGGGACCGGGTCCTACGAGCAGTACTTC. The J gene is TRBJ2-7, the V gene TRBV5-1; maybe TRBD2 (6 bases). CDR3 length: 15 amino acids. Between the trimmed V and J ends, which lost 2 bases and 1 base, there was a span of 13 bases. Germline V gene lookup returns CDR1 SGHRS and CDR2 YFSETQ.